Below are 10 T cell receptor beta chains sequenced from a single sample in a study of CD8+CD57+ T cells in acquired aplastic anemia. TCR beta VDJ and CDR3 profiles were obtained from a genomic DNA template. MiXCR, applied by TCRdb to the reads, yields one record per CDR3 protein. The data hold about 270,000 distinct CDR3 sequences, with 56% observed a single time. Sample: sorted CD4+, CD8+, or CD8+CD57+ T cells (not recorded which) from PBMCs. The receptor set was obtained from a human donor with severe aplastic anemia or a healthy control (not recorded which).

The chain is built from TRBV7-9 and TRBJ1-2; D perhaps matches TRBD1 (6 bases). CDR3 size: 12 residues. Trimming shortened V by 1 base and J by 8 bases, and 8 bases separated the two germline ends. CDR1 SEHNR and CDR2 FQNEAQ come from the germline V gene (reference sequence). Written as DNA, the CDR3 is TGTGCCAGCAGCTTAGGTCAGGGGGGCTACACCTTC. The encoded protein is CASSLGQGGYTF.

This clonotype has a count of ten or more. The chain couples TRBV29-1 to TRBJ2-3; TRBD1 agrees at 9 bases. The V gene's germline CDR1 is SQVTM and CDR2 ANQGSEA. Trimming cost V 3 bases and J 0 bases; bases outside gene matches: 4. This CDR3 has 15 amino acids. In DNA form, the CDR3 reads TGCAGCGTTGAGGTCGGACAGGGGAGCACAGATACGCAGTATTTT. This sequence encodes CSVEVGQGSTDTQYF.

In DNA form, the CDR3 reads TGTGCCATCAGCGACAGGGAGAGCACAGATACGCAGTATTTT. Its protein product is CAISDRESTDTQYF. This chain uses TRBV10-3 with TRBJ2-3; the match to TRBD1 covers 7 bases. The trim removed 6 bases at V and 0 bases at J, leaving 3 bases unmatched. The CDR3 is made up of 14 amino acids. CDR1 and CDR2 from the germline V gene are ENHRY and SYGVKD.

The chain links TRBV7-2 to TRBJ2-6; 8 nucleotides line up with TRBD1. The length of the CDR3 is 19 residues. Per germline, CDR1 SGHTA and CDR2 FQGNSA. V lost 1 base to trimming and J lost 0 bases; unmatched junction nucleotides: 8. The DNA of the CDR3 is TGTGCCAGCAGCTTAGTCGGGACAGGTTCTAGCTCTGGGGCCAACGTCCTGACTTTC. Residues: CASSLVGTGSSSGANVLTF.

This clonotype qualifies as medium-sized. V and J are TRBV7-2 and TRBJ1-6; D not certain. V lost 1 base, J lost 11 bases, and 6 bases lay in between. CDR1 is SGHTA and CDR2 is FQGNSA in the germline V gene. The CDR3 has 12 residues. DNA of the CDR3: TGTGCCAGCAGCTTAGAGCTAACACCCCTCCACTTT. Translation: CASSLELTPLHF.

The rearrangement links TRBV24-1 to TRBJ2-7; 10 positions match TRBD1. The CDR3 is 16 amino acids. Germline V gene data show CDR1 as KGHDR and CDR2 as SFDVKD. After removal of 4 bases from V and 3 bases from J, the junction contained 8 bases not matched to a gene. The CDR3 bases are TGTGCCACCAGTGACCCCACGACAGGGGGCAACTACGAGCAGTACTTC. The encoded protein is CATSDPTTGGNYEQYF.

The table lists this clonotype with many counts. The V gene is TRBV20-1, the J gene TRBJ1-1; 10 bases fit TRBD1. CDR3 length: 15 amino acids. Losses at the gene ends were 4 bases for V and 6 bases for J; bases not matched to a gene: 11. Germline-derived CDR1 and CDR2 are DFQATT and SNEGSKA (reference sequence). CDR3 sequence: CSANTVGQGRSEAFF. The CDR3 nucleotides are TGCAGTGCTAACACCGTGGGACAGGGGAGGTCTGAAGCTTTCTTT.

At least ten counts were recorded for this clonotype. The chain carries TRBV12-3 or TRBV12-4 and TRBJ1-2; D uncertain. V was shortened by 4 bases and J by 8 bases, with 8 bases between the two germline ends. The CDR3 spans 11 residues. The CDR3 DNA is TGTGCCAGCAGTTCGGTATGGGGCTACACCTTC. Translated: CASSSVWGYTF.

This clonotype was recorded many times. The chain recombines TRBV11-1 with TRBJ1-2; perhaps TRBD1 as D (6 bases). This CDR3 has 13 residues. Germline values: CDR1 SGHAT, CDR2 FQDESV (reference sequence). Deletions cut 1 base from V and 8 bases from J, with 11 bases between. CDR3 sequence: CASSLVGGQGYTF. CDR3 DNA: TGTGCCAGCAGCTTAGTAGGGGGTCAAGGCTACACCTTC.

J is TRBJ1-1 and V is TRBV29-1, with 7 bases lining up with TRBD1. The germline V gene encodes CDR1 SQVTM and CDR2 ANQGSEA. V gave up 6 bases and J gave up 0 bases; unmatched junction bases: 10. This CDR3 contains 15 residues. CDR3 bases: TGCAGCGTCCTCACTTGGACAGGACTGAACACTGAAGCTTTCTTT. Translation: CSVLTWTGLNTEAFF. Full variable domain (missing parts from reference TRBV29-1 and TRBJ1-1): SAVISQKPSRDICQRGTSLTIQCQVDSQVTMMFWYRQQPGQSLTLIATANQGSEATYESGFVIDKFPISRPNLTFSTLTVSNMSPEDSSIYLCSVLTWTGLNTEAFFGQGTRLTVV.